The 20 T cell receptor beta chains below come from one sample, sequenced in a study of shared clonotypes between healthy human individuals. Using immunoSEQ multiplex PCR, the repertoire was profiled, and TCRdb retains in-frame clones only, with some absent. Among approximately 1.5 million clones listed, 98% were seen once. Input material: naive CD4+ T cells sorted from blood. The subset was: CD45RA+ positively selected. Every receptor here comes from a man aged 25-45 years in good health.

This rearrangement joins TRBV6-1 to TRBJ1-5; D remains ambiguous. Germline V gene lookup returns CDR1 MNHNS and CDR2 SASEGT. CDR3 length: 14 amino acids. The V gene lost 5 bases and the J gene lost 0 bases, with 8 bases spanning the gap. In DNA form, the CDR3 reads TGTGCCAGCAGTTCAAGGGATAGCAATCAGCCCCAGCATTTT. Protein product: CASSSRDSNQPQHF.

The chain employs TRBV25-1 and TRBJ1-5; D possibly corresponds to TRBD1 (5 bases). Trimming pared 3 bases from V and 3 bases from J, leaving 9 bases between. CDR1 is MGHDK and CDR2 is SYGVNS in the germline V gene. The CDR3 runs to 14 residues. The CDR3 DNA reads TGTGCCAGCAGTGAGGGGCAGTACAATCAGCCCCAGCATTTT. Protein product: CASSEGQYNQPQHF.

The chain recombines TRBV9 with TRBJ2-3, with D unclear. The ends were cut back, 0 bases at V and 2 bases at J, with 13 bases in the middle. CDR1 is SGDLS, CDR2 YYNGEE, per germline. The CDR3 is 16 amino acids. The CDR3 DNA sequence: TGTGCCAGCAGCGTAGCGGCTCACAAGGTCACAGATACGCAGTATTTT. Translation: CASSVAAHKVTDTQYF. The full variable domain, with the rest looked up from reference TRBV9 and TRBJ2-3, is DSGVTQTPKHLITATGQRVTLRCSPRSGDLSVYWYQQSLDQGLQFLIQYYNGEERAKGNILERFSAQQFPDLHSELNLSSLELGDSALYFCASSVAAHKVTDTQYFGPGTRLTVL.

The V call is TRBV7-2, the J call TRBJ2-7, with D unclear. CDR1 SGHTA and CDR2 FQGNSA come from the germline V gene. This CDR3 has 15 amino acids. Trimming removed 5 bases from V and 0 bases from J, with 14 bases in between. CDR3 sequence (DNA): TGTGCCAGCAGCCGATCGGGCTTCAGCTCCTACGAGCAGTACTTC. This gives the protein CASSRSGFSSYEQYF.

The count of this clone is one. V is TRBV5-4 and J is TRBJ2-5; D gene ambiguous. Trimming took 4 bases from V and 2 from J, leaving 15 bases between them. Germline V gene lookup returns CDR1 SGHNT and CDR2 YYREEE (reference sequence). This CDR3 region has 15 residues. The CDR3: CASSRPERLQETQYF. The DNA for the CDR3 is TGTGCCAGCAGCAGACCGGAACGGCTTCAAGAGACCCAGTACTTC.

The V gene is TRBV29-1, the J gene TRBJ2-1; 11 positions match TRBD2. CDR1 is SQVTM, CDR2 ANQGSEA, per germline. Germline trimming cut 4 bases from V and 1 base from J; bases unmatched to any gene: 9. There are 17 residues in the CDR3. For the CDR3, the DNA is TGCAGCGTTGGACCGTCCGGGACTAGCGGTTCCTACAATGAGCAGTTCTTC. This codes for CSVGPSGTSGSYNEQFF.

V is TRBV5-4 and J is TRBJ2-3; 9 positions agree with TRBD2. Germline values: CDR1 SGHNT, CDR2 YYREEE (reference sequence). This CDR3 has 14 amino acids. The ends lost 4 bases at V and 1 base at J; junction bases unmatched: 1. CDR3 sequence: CASSEREGTDTQYF. The CDR3 region has the DNA TGTGCCAGCAGCGAGCGGGAGGGCACAGATACGCAGTATTTT.

The V gene is TRBV28, the J gene TRBJ2-1; TRBD2 agrees at 10 bases. The junction had 8 bases not matched to a gene; V was cut back by 7 bases and J by 5 bases. The CDR3 is 15 residues long. The germline CDR1 and CDR2 sequences are MDHEN and SYDVKM. The CDR3 loop is CASTPRTSGDNEQFF. Written as DNA, the CDR3 is TGTGCCAGCACCCCCCGGACTAGCGGAGACAATGAGCAGTTCTTC.

V is TRBV7-7 and J is TRBJ2-1, with 9 bases that match TRBD1. The CDR3 consists of 14 residues. V shed 11 bases and J 6 bases; nucleotides not matched to a gene: 11. CDR1 SSHAT and CDR2 FNYEAQ come from the germline V gene (reference sequence). This CDR3 is CAGGIGQGCNEQFF. The CDR3 bases are TGTGCCGGGGGGATTGGACAGGGGTGCAATGAGCAGTTCTTC.

The V gene is TRBV28, the J gene TRBJ2-1, with D unclear. Per germline, CDR1 MDHEN and CDR2 SYDVKM. The CDR3 runs 12 residues. The V end lost 8 bases, the J end lost 8 bases, and 13 bases lay between the germline ends. CDR3: CASGFTPYEQFF. CDR3 sequence (DNA): TGTGCCAGCGGCTTTACTCCCTATGAGCAGTTCTTC.

The rearrangement links TRBV28 to TRBJ2-5, with a tentative D call TRBD2 (7 bases). V dropped 5 bases and J dropped 3 bases, with 22 bases sitting between them. Germline V gene sequence: CDR1 MDHEN, CDR2 SYDVKM. The CDR3 is made up of 17 amino acids. DNA of the CDR3: TGTGCCAGCAGTCGAGCCTCGGCGGGAGAGGGGGAAGAGACCCAGTACTTC. Amino acids: CASSRASAGEGEETQYF.

V and J are TRBV4-3 and TRBJ2-7; TRBD2 agrees at 9 bases. The CDR3 has 16 amino acids. The germline V gene has CDR1 LGHNA and CDR2 YSLEER. V lost 5 bases, J lost 2 bases, and 10 bases stayed unmatched. In nucleotides, the CDR3 is TGCGCCAGCAGCAAAGTGGGTAGCGGGGGTACCTACGAGCAGTACTTC. Its translation is CASSKVGSGGTYEQYF.

The chain is built from TRBV10-3 and TRBJ2-1, with 12 bases matching TRBD2. CDR3 length: 15 amino acids. V lost 6 bases, J lost 9 bases, and 9 bases stayed unmatched. Germline values: CDR1 ENHRY, CDR2 SYGVKD. This chain's CDR3 is CAISASGRALSEQFF. CDR3 coding DNA: TGTGCCATCAGCGCTAGCGGGAGGGCCTTAAGTGAGCAGTTCTTC.

The chain employs TRBV9 and TRBJ2-1, with 7 nucleotides matching TRBD1. There are 13 residues in the CDR3. V trimming: 3 bases; J trimming: 4 bases; junction bases outside the gene matches: 1. The germline CDR1 and CDR2 sequences are SGDLS and YYNGEE. Here the CDR3 DNA reads TGTGCCAGCAGCGCGACAGGGTACAATGAGCAGTTCTTC. Protein: CASSATGYNEQFF.

The rearrangement joins TRBV27 to TRBJ2-3, with 10 bases that match TRBD2. Germline CDR1 reads MNHEY; CDR2 reads SMNVEV (reference sequence). The length of the CDR3 is 18 residues. V gave up 2 bases and J gave up 3 bases; unmatched junction bases: 11. The chain's CDR3 is CASSLGGLAGEGTDTQYF. For the CDR3, the DNA is TGTGCCAGCAGTTTAGGGGGCCTAGCGGGAGAAGGAACAGATACGCAGTATTTT.

The rearrangement links TRBV28 to TRBJ1-1; 8 positions match TRBD1. Germline CDR1 is MDHEN and CDR2 is SYDVKM. The CDR3 is 16 residues long. Trimming removed 8 bases from V and 5 bases from J; junction bases left unmatched: 16. CDR3 sequence reads: CASLQAAGQGYTEAFF. CDR3 bases: TGTGCCAGCCTCCAGGCCGCTGGACAGGGATATACTGAAGCTTTCTTT.

V gene TRBV19 combines with J gene TRBJ2-5; the D is unclear. V dropped 2 bases and J dropped 5 bases, with 9 bases sitting between them. This CDR3 region has 13 residues. Germline loops: CDR1 LNHDA, CDR2 SQIVND (reference sequence). The CDR3 sequence: CASSILIWETQYF. The CDR3 region has the DNA TGTGCCAGTAGTATACTAATTTGGGAGACCCAGTACTTC.

V and J are TRBV11-2 and TRBJ1-1, with a possible D match to TRBD1 (6 bases). Trimming shortened V by 5 bases and J by 11 bases, and 18 bases separated the two germline ends. The length of the CDR3 is 13 residues. Germline V gene data show CDR1 as SGHAT and CDR2 as FQNNGV. The CDR3 DNA reads as TGTGCCAGCAGCCGTACACGTGGGGGCGCTGCTTTCTTT. Its protein product is CASSRTRGGAAFF.

The rearrangement joins TRBV28 to TRBJ2-3, with 9 bases aligning to TRBD2. Germline trimming cut 3 bases from V and 0 bases from J; bases unmatched to any gene: 7. This CDR3 spans 17 amino acids. CDR1 MDHEN and CDR2 SYDVKM come from the germline V gene. The CDR3 loop reads CASSLQSSGASTDTQYF. CDR3 nucleotide sequence: TGTGCCAGCAGTTTGCAATCTAGCGGGGCTAGCACAGATACGCAGTATTTT.

The chain uses TRBV15 and TRBJ2-1; D possibly corresponds to TRBD2 (5 bases). Per the germline V gene, CDR1 is LNHNV and CDR2 is YYDKDF (reference sequence). There are 13 residues in the CDR3. Deletions cut 3 bases from V and 5 bases from J, with 8 bases between. The CDR3 bases are TGTGCCACCAGCAGTCTAGCTGACAATGAGCAGTTCTTC. Translating gives CATSSLADNEQFF.